This T cell receptor beta chain was recovered during a study of blood T cell repertoires in COVID-19. Study at large: Some COVID-19 samples were acute and others convalescent; all came from the United States, Italy and Spain. Sources were T cells, B-cell-depleted T cells, or PBMCs; the material itself was cDNA or gDNA.

Authors' processing steps: By means of reference gene primer amplification, nucleated cell counts were estimated. The table came from immunoSEQ multiplex PCR; TCRdb's copy has only in-frame clones and leaves some out. D and trimming were read from the DNA, whereas the V and J calls and clone size are those reported in that table. The sample holds about 28,000 clones, just under 95% seen once. Followed over time, Seattle patients had been enrolled while infection was active. The specimen was peripheral blood. This sequence was found in a woman between 65 and 79 years old with COVID-19, enrolled during active disease.

In nucleotides, the CDR3 is TGTGCCAGTAGCCGCCTTACCGGGACAGGGGGGGAAAAACTGTTTTTT. Protein: CASSRLTGTGGEKLFF. The J gene is TRBJ1-4, the V gene TRBV19; 11 bases map to TRBD1. The CDR3 is 16 residues long. Germline loops: CDR1 LNHDA, CDR2 SQIVND (reference sequence). V shed 6 bases, J shed 8 bases, and the junction held 11 bases outside the gene matches.